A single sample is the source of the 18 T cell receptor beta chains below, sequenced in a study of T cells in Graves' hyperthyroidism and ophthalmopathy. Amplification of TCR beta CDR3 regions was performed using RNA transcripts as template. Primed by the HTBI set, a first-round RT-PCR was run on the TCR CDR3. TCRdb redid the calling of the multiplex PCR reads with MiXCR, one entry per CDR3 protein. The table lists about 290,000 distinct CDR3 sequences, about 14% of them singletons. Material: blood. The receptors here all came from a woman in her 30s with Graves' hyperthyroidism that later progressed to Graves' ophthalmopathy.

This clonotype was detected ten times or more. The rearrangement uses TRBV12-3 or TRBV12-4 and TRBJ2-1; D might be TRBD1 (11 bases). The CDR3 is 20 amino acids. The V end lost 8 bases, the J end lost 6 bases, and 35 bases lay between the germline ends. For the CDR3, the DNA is TGTGCCAGCGGACAGGGGGCGCAAAGTTGGCTAGCGGGAGTGAGCAATGAGCAGTTCTTC. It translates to CASGQGAQSWLAGVSNEQFF.

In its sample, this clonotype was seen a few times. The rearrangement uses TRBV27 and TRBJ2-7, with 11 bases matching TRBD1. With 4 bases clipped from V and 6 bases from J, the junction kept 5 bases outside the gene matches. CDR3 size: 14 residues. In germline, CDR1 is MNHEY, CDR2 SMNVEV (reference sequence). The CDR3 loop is CASSYRGTGGEQYF. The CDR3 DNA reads TGTGCCAGCAGTTATCGCGGGACAGGGGGCGAGCAGTACTTC.

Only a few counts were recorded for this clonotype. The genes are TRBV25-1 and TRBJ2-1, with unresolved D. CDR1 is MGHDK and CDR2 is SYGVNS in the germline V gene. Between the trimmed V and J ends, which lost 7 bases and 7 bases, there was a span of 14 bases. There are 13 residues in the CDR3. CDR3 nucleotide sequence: TGTGCCAGCACTCCCGTGGGCCTAAATGAGCAGTTCTTC. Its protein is CASTPVGLNEQFF.

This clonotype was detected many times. The CDR3 region is CASRRTSGDYNEQFF. The CDR3 coding sequence is TGTGCCAGCAGACGGACTAGCGGGGATTACAATGAGCAGTTCTTC. The genes are TRBV6-1 and TRBJ2-1, with TRBD2 matching 12 bases. CDR1 is MNHNS and CDR2 is SASEGT in the germline V gene. The CDR3 has 15 residues. V lost 6 bases and J lost 4; bases outside the gene matches: 4.

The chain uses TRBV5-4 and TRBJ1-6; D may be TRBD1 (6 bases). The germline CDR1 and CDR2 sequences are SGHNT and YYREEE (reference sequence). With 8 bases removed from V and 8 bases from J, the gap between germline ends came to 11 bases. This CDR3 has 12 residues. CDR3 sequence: CASRGGDSPLHF. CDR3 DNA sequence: TGTGCCAGTCGAGGGGGTGATTCACCCCTCCACTTT.

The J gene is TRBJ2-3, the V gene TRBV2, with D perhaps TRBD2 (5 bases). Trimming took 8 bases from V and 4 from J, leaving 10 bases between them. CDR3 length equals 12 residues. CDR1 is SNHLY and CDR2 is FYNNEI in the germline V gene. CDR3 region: CASEGPADTQYF. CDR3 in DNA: TGTGCCAGCGAGGGTCCGGCAGATACGCAGTATTTT.

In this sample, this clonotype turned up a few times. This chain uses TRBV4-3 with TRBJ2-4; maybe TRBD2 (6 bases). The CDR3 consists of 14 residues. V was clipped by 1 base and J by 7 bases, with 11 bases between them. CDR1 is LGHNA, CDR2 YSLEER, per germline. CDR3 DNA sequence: TGCGCCAGCAGCCAAGGCGGCGGAGGGAACATTCAGTACTTC. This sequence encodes CASSQGGGGNIQYF.

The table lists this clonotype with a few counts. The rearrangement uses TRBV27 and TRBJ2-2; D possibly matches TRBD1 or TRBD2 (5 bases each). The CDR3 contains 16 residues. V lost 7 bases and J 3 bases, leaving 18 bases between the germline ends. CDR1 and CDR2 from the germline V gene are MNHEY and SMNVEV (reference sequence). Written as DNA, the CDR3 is TGTGCCAGCAACCCCGGGACGGTCTTGGACACCGGGGAGCTGTTTTTT. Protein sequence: CASNPGTVLDTGELFF.

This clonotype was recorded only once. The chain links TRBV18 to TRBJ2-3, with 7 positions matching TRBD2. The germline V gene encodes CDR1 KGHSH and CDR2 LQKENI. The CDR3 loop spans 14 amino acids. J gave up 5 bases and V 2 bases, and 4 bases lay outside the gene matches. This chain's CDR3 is CASSPMGGQDTQYF. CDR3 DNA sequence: TGTGCCAGCTCACCAATGGGAGGGCAAGATACGCAGTATTTT.

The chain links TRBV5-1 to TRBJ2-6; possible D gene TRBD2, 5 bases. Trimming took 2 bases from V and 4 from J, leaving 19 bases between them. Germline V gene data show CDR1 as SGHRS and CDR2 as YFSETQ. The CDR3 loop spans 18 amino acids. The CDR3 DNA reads TGCGCCAGCAGCTTCCTGGACTGGGGAGACTCCGGGGCCAACGTCCTGACTTTC. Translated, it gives CASSFLDWGDSGANVLTF.

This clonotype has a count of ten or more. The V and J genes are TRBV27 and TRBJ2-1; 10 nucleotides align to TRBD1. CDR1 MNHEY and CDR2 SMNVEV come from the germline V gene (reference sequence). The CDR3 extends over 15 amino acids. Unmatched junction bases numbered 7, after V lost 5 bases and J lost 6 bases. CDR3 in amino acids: CASSLRTGGGNEQFF. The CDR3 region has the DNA TGTGCCAGCAGTCTGCGGACAGGGGGGGGCAATGAGCAGTTCTTC.

The CDR3 sequence is CASSSPGLGINEQFF. Here the CDR3 DNA reads TGTGCCAGCAGCTCGCCGGGACTAGGGATCAATGAGCAGTTCTTC. The chain joins TRBV28 to TRBJ2-1; 8 bases are shared with TRBD2. Per the germline V gene, CDR1 is MDHEN and CDR2 is SYDVKM. The CDR3 has 15 amino acids. The V gene end was trimmed by 6 bases and the J gene end by 6 bases; junction bases not matched to a gene: 10. Full variable domain (remainder filled in from reference TRBV28 and TRBJ2-1): DVKVTQSSRYLVKRTGEKVFLECVQDMDHENMFWYRQDPGLGLRLIYFSYDVKMKEKGDIPEGYSVSREKKERFSLILESASTNQTSMYLCASSSPGLGINEQFFGPGTRLTVL.

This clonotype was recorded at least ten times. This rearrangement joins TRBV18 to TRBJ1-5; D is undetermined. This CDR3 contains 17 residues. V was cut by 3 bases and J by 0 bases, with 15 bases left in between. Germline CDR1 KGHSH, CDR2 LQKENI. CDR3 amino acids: CASSPAGLGYSNQPQHF. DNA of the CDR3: TGTGCCAGCTCACCGGCGGGGTTAGGTTATAGCAATCAGCCCCAGCATTTT. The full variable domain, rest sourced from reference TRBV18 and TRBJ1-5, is NAGVMQNPRHLVRRRGQEARLRCSPMKGHSHVYWYRQLPEEGLKFMVYLQKENIIDESGMPKERFSAEFPKEGPSILRIQQVVRGDSAAYFCASSPAGLGYSNQPQHFGDGTRLSIL.

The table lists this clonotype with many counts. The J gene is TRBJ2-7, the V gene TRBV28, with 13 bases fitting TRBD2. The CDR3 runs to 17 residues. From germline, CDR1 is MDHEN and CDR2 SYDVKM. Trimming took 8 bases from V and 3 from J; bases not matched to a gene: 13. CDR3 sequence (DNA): TGTGCCAGCTCCTTTCGGGGCGGACTAGCGGGAGTCTACGAGCAGTACTTC. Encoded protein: CASSFRGGLAGVYEQYF.

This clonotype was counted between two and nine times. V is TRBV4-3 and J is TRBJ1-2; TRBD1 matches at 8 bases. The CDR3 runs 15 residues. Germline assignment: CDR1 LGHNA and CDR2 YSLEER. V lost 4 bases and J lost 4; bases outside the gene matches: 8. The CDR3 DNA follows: TGCGCCAGCAGCCCTACCGGGACAGGTTCCTATGGCTACACCTTC. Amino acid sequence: CASSPTGTGSYGYTF.

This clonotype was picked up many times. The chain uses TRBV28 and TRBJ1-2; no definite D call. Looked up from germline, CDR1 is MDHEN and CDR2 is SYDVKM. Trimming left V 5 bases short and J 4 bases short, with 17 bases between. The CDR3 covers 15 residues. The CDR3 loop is CASSPLLDGTYGYTF. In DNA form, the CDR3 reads TGTGCCAGCAGTCCCTTATTAGACGGAACCTATGGCTACACCTTC.

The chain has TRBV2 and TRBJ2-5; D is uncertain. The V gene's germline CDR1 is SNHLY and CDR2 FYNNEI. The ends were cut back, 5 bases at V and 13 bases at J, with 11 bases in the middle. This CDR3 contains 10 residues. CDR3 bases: TGTGCCAGCAGTTTGGCTAGTCTGTACTTC. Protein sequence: CASSLASLYF.

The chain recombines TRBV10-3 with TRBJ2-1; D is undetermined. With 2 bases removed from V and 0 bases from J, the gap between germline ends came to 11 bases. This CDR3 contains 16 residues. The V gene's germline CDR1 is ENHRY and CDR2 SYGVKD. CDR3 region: CAISELSESSYNEQFF. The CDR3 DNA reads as TGTGCCATCAGTGAGCTAAGCGAGAGCTCCTACAATGAGCAGTTCTTC.